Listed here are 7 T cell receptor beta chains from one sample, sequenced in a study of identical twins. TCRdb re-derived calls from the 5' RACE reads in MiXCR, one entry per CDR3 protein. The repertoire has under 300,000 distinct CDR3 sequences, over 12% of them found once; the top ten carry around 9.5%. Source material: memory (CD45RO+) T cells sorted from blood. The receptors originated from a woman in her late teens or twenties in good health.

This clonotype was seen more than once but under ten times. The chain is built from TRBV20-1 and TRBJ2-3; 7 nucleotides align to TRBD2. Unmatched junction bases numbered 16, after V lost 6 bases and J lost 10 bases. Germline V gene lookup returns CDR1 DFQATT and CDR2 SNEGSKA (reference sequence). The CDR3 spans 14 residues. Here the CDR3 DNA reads TGCAGTGCCCTCACTAGCGAAGCCAAAATAGCGCAGTATTTT. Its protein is CSALTSEAKIAQYF.

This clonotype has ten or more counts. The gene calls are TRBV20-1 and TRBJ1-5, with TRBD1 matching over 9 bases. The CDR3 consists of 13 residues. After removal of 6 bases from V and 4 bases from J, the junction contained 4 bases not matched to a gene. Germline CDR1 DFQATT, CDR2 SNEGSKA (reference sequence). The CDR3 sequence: CSAQQGANQPQHF. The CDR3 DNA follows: TGCAGTGCGCAACAGGGGGCTAATCAGCCCCAGCATTTT.

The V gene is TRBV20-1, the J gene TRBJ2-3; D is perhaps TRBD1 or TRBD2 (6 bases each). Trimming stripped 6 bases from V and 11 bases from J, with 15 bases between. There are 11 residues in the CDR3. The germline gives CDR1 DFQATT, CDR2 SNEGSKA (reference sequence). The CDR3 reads CSAVRGREQYF. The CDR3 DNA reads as TGCAGTGCGGTACGGGGGCGGGAGCAGTATTTT.

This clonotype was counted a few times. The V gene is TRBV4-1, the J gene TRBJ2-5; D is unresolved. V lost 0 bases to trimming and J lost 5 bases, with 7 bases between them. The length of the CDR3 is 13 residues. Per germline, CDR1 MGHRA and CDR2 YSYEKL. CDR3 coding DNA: TGCGCCAGCAGCCAAGACAGCCGGGAGACCCAGTACTTC. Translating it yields CASSQDSRETQYF.

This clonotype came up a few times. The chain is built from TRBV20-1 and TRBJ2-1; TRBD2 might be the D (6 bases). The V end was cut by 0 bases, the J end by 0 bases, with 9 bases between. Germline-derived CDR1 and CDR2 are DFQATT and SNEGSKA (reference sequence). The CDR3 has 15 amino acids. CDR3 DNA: TGCAGTGCTAGAGATGAGACTAGCTCCTACAATGAGCAGTTCTTC. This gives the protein CSARDETSSYNEQFF.

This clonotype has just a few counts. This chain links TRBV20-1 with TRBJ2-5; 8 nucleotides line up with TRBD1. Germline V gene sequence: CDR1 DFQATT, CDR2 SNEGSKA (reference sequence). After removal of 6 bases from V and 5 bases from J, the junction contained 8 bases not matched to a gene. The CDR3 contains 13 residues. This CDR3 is CSAAGQGGETQYF. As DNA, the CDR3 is TGCAGTGCGGCAGGACAGGGTGGCGAGACCCAGTACTTC.

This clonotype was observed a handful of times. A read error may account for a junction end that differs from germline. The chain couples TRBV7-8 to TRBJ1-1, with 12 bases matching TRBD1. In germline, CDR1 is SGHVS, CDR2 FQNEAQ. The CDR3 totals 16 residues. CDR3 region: CASSRGTGGAGTEVFF. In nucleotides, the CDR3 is TGTGCCAGCAGCAGGGGGACAGGGGGCGCGGGCACTGAAGTTTTCTTT. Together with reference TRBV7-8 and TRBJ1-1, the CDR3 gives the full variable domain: GAGVSQSPRYKVAKRGQDVALRCDPISGHVSLFWYQQALGQGPEFLTYFQNEAQLDKSGLPSDRFFAERPEGSVSTLKIQRTQQEDSAVYLCASSRGTGGAGTEVFFGQGTRLTVV.